This is a list of T cell receptor beta chains from one sample in a study of OX40 agonist ivuxolimab in advanced cancers. Assay: immunoSEQ multiplex PCR; the TCRdb copy retains only in-frame clones and omits some. The profile covers some 60,000 clones, with roughly nine tenths appearing a single time and about 1% taken by the ten largest. Sequencing was performed on CD4+ or CD8+ T cells sorted from blood, taken in a trial of the OX40 agonist ivuxolimab. Receptor source: an adult with an advanced solid tumor such as melanoma, head and neck, liver or kidney cancer. Each CDR3 is given with its conserved first and last residue. The order of the fields is J gene, V gene, clone size, D gene, CDR3 DNA, CDR3 protein. D genes are given only for firm matches. Clone sizes are given selectively: once, few, many, or a class where the clone is expanded.

>TRBJ1-1|TRBV27|.|.
TGTGCCAGCAGTTTAGGTCGGGGCTTGGGCACTGAAGCTTTCTTT
CASSLGRGLGTEAFF
>TRBJ1-2|TRBV7-8|once|.
TGTGCCAGCAGCTTAGGGACTCCTAACTATGGCTACACCTTC
CASSLGTPNYGYTF
>TRBJ2-2|TRBV6-6|.|.
TGTGCCAGCAGCTACGGCGGGACAGATAACACCGGGGAGCTGTTTTTT
CASSYGGTDNTGELFF
>TRBJ1-1|TRBV28|.|.
TGTGCCAGCAGCCCCGCGTCTTTCGCTGAAGCTTTCTTT
CASSPASFAEAFF
>TRBJ2-7|TRBV5-1|.|.
TGCGCCAGCAGCTTAGGTCTTCAGGATAGGTACGAGCAGTACTTC
CASSLGLQDRYEQYF
>TRBJ2-2|TRBV28|few|TRBD2
TGTGCCAGCAGTCTAGCGGAGTGGGGGGAGCTGTTTTTT
CASSLAEWGELFF
>TRBJ2-7|TRBV5-1|.|.
TGCGCCAGCAGCTTGGCACAGCAAGGTAGGGGGGAGCAGTACTTC
CASSLAQQGRGEQYF
>TRBJ2-3|TRBV5-1|.|.
TGCGCCAGCAGCTTAGGACACAACACAGATACGCAGTATTTT
CASSLGHNTDTQYF
>TRBJ2-7|TRBV19|once|TRBD2
TGTGCCACCACCGACTCTACGGGAGGGCGGTACGAGCAGTACTTC
CATTDSTGGRYEQYF
>TRBJ2-4|TRBV11-3|.|.
TGTGCCAGCAGTCCTGGGACGGACAAAAACATTCAGTACTTC
CASSPGTDKNIQYF
>TRBJ1-3|TRBV18|.|TRBD1
TGTGCCAGCTCACCGGGACAGGGGGAAGGAAACACCATATATTTT
CASSPGQGEGNTIYF
>TRBJ1-4|TRBV6-6|.|.
TGTGCCAGCAGTAGCCAAGACGTCAAGGATGAAAAACTGTTTTTT
CASSSQDVKDEKLFF
>TRBJ2-2|TRBV7-2|once|TRBD1
TGTGCCAGCAGCTCGGACAGGGATTCCGGGGAGCTGTTTTTT
CASSSDRDSGELFF
>TRBJ2-3|TRBV4-3|.|.
TGCGCCAGCAGCCAAGATGGGGCAGATACGCAGTATTTT
CASSQDGADTQYF
>TRBJ1-2|TRBV2|.|.
TGTGCCAGCTTACCCCGAAGGAGGACGGCTTATGGCTACACCTTC
CASLPRRRTAYGYTF
>TRBJ2-3|TRBV7-2|.|TRBD2
TGTGCCAGCAGCTTAGGCTTTGGGACTAGCGGCACAGATACGCAGTATTTT
CASSLGFGTSGTDTQYF
>TRBJ1-5|TRBV15|.|TRBD1
TGTGCCACCAGCAGAGAGCGGACAGGGTCCCAGCCCCAGCATTTT
CATSRERTGSQPQHF
>TRBJ2-7|TRBV7-3|.|TRBD1
TGTGCCAGCAGCTCCGGACCGGGACAGAACTACGAGCAGTACTTC
CASSSGPGQNYEQYF
>TRBJ2-5|TRBV2|.|.
TGTGCCAGCAGTGATCGGGTTCTCGAAGAGACCCAGTACTTC
CASSDRVLEETQYF
>TRBJ1-1|TRBV18|.|.
TGTGCCAGCTCACCCAGGGAGGACGAAGCTTTCTTT
CASSPREDEAFF
>TRBJ2-3|TRBV11-2|.|.
TGTGCCAGCAGCTTAGACCCCAGGTGGGCGCAGTATTTT
CASSLDPRWAQYF
>TRBJ2-2|TRBV28|.|TRBD2
TGTGCCAGCAGACGAGGGACTACGAACACCGGGGAGCTGTTTTTT
CASRRGTTNTGELFF
>TRBJ1-3|TRBV15|.|.
TGTGCCACCAGCAGAGTTGGGGCTGGAAACACCATATATTTT
CATSRVGAGNTIYF
>TRBJ1-1|TRBV6-1|once|.
TGTGCCAGCAGACTAGAAGTGAACACTGAAGCTTCCTTT
CASRLEVNTEASF
>TRBJ1-5|TRBV7-2|.|TRBD1
TGTGCCAGCAGCTTACGACAGGGAGGTCAGCCCCAGCATTTT
CASSLRQGGQPQHF
>TRBJ2-1|TRBV25-1|.|.
TGTGCCAGCACGCCTCGCAACTACAATGAGCAGTTCTTC
CASTPRNYNEQFF
>TRBJ2-5|TRBV7-2|.|TRBD1
TGTGCCAGCAGCTTAGATGGGACAGGGGGCCGGGAGCAGTACTTC
CASSLDGTGGREQYF
>TRBJ2-7|TRBV5-6|.|TRBD1
TGTGCCAGCAGCTTGACGACAGGGGGGTTCTACGAGCAGTACTTC
CASSLTTGGFYEQYF
>TRBJ2-1|TRBV6-5|.|TRBD1
TGTGCCAGCAAGTCGTCCCGGGACAGGGATAATGAGCAGTTCTTC
CASKSSRDRDNEQFF
>TRBJ2-5|TRBV4-1|.|.
TGCGCCAGCAGCCAAATGGGACTCGGAAGAGAGACCCAGTACTTC
CASSQMGLGRETQYF
>TRBJ2-6|TRBV10-3|.|.
TGTGCCATCCATGCAGGGATAACTGGGGCCAACGTCCTGACTTTC
CAIHAGITGANVLTF
>TRBJ1-3|TRBV2|.|.
TGTGCCAGCAGTGTAGGCCGGGGGATCTCTGGAAACACCATATATTTT
CASSVGRGISGNTIYF
>TRBJ2-3|TRBV5-1|.|TRBD2
TGCGCCAGCAGGGGGAGGGCAGACACAGATACGCAGTATTTT
CASRGRADTDTQYF
>TRBJ1-3|TRBV18|once|.
TGTGCCAGCTCACCACCGGGGCTCTCTGGAAACACCATATATTTT
CASSPPGLSGNTIYF
>TRBJ2-5|TRBV5-1|.|.
TGCGCCAGCAGCTCACAGGGTGCGGAGACCCAGTACTTC
CASSSQGAETQYF
>TRBJ2-1|TRBV6-1|.|.
TGTGCCAGCAGTGAATACAGGGATAAGAATGAGCAGTTCTTC
CASSEYRDKNEQFF
>TRBJ1-5|TRBV15|.|.
TGTGCCACCAGCAGAGATCAACTTCCGATGCCCCAGCATTTT
CATSRDQLPMPQHF
>TRBJ2-1|TRBV5-1|.|TRBD1
TGCGCCAGCAGCTTGGGACAGGGGGCTCACAATGAGCAGTTCTTC
CASSLGQGAHNEQFF
>TRBJ1-4|TRBV28|.|.
TGTGCCAGCAACCCGGTTGGGGACACTAATGAAAAACTGTTTTTT
CASNPVGDTNEKLFF
>TRBJ1-6|TRBV7-2|.|TRBD1
TGTGCCAGCAGCCGGACAGGGTATAATTCACCCCTCCACTTT
CASSRTGYNSPLHF